This TCR beta chain was documented in a study of blood T cell repertoires in COVID-19. Trimming pared 4 bases from V and 0 bases from J, leaving 13 bases between. CDR3 length: 16 residues. From germline, CDR1 is LNHDA and CDR2 SQIVND (reference sequence). Original analysis: Scientists estimated how many nucleated cells there were by amplifying reference gene primers. Using immunoSEQ multiplex PCR, the repertoire was profiled, and TCRdb retains in-frame clones only, with some absent. V, J and clone size were drawn from that table, and D and trimming were deduced from the DNA. The profile shows a few hundred thousand clones, 80% to 90% of them singletons.

This chain joins TRBV19 and TRBJ1-3; D uncertain. This clonotype originated in a young man who had recovered from COVID-19. Source material: PBMCs or T cells enriched from blood (not recorded which). The CDR3 nucleotides read TGTGCCAGTAGTACCAGCCTGGGGAGCTCTGGAAACACCATATATTTT. Amino acid sequence: CASSTSLGSSGNTIYF. Supplemented by reference TRBV19 and TRBJ1-3, the full variable domain reads DGGITQSPKYLFRKEGQNVTLSCEQNLNHDAMYWYRQDPGQGLRLIYYSQIVNDFQKGDIAEGYSVSREKKESFPLTVTSAQKNPTAFYLCASSTSLGSSGNTIYFGEGSWLTVV.